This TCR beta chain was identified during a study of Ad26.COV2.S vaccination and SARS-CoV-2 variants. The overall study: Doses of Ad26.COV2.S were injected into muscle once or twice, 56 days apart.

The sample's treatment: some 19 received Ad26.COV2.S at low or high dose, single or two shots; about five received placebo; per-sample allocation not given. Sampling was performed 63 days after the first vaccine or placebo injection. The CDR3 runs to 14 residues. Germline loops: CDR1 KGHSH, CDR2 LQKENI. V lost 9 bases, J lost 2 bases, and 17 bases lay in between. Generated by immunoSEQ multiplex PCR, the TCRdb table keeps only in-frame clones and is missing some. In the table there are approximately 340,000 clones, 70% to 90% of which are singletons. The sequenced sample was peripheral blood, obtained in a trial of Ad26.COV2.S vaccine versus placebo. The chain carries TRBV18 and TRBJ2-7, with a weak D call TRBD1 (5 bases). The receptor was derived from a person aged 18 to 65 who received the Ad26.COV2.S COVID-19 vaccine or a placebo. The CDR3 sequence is CASSTQGITYEQYF. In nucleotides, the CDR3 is TGTGCCAGTTCAACGCAGGGAATCACCTACGAGCAGTACTTC.